This TCR beta chain was recovered during a study of T cells in localized non-small cell lung cancer. Produced via immunoSEQ multiplex PCR; TCRdb's table is partial and in-frame only. The repertoire holds 23,000 or so clones, with approximately 83% as singletons. Trimming stripped 0 bases from V and 5 bases from J, with 14 bases between. CDR3 size: 16 residues. Germline lookup yields CDR1 LNHDA and CDR2 SQIVND (reference sequence). V is TRBV19 and J is TRBJ1-3; TRBD1 might be the D (6 bases). Sequences were derived from peripheral blood, sampled before any cancer treatment. The TCR sequence derives from a male donor at least 60 years old with stage II squamous cell lung carcinoma. The CDR3 sequence is CASSIDGTSPRNTIYF. The CDR3 bases are TGTGCCAGTAGTATAGATGGGACATCCCCGAGAAACACCATATATTTT.